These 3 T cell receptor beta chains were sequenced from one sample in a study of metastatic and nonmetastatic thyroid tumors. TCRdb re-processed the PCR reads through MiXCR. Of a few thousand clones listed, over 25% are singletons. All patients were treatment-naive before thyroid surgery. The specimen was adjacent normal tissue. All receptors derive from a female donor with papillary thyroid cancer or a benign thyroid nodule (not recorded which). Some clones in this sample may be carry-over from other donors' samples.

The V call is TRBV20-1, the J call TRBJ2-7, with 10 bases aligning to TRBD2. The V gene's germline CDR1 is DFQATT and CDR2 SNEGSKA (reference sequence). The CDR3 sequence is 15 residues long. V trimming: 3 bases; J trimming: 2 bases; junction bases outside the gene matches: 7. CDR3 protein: CSARGSSGRTYEQYF. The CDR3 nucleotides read TGCAGTGCTAGGGGTTCTAGCGGGAGAACCTACGAGCAGTACTTC.

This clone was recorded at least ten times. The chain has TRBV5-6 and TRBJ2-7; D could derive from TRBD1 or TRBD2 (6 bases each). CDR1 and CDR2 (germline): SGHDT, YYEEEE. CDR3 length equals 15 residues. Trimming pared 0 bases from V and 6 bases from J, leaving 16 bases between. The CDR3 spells CASSLAGQGRGEQYF. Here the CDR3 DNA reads TGTGCCAGCAGCTTGGCCGGGCAGGGGCGGGGCGAGCAGTACTTC.

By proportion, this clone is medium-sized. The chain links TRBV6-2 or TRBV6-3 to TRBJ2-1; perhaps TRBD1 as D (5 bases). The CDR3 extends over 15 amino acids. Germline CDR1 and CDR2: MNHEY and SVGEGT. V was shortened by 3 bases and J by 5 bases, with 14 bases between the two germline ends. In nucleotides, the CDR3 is TGTGCCAGCAGTTATTCCAGGGCCCTTCACAATGAGCAGTTCTTC. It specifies CASSYSRALHNEQFF.